The T cell receptor (beta chain) under discussion was sequenced for a study of cytomegalovirus exposure and HLA in healthy donors. Study-wide points: Presence/absence results assume similar sequencing depth per donor, which may not hold. The authors considered a cluster of highly shared sequence variants likely to be a sequencing artifact. Later analysis identified several of the most significant clusters that appeared linked to common viral pathogens.

Although they were nominally healthy when sampled, donors likely had unrecorded immune exposures. This CDR3 has 14 residues. The V gene's germline CDR1 is MDHEN and CDR2 SYDVKM. Trimming pared 1 base from V and 5 bases from J, leaving 8 bases between. This clone was observed once. No antigen is known for it. A multiplex PCR was run with 60 Vbeta primers and 13 Jbeta primers. Assay: immunoSEQ multiplex PCR; the TCRdb copy retains only in-frame clones and omits some. The sample consists of roughly 190,000 clones, 60% to 80% of them appearing once. This clonotype was obtained from a woman aged 18-29 years in good health and CMV-seronegative. The sample comprised PBMCs. V gene TRBV28 combines with J gene TRBJ2-2, with D uncertain. Written as DNA, the CDR3 is TGTGCCAGCAGTTTATTCCGTGCGACCGGGGAGCTGTTTTTT. Protein product: CASSLFRATGELFF.